The clone carrying this T cell receptor beta chain showed up just once. Authors' analysis steps: Amplification with reference gene primers provided the estimates of nucleated cell counts. TCRdb's copy holds only in-frame clones and misses some; the assay was immunoSEQ multiplex PCR. The V and J calls and clone size were taken over from that table, and D and trimming were inferred from the DNA. The sample consists of approximately 97,000 clones, roughly nine tenths of them appearing once. Trimming removed 3 bases from V and 4 bases from J, with 8 bases in between. The CDR3 has 13 amino acids. This entry is derived from a study of blood T cell repertoires in COVID-19. Study-level background: Material from acute and convalescent COVID-19 was sourced from the United States, Italy and Spain. T cells, B-cell-depleted T cells, or PBMCs supplied cDNA or gDNA.

V and J are TRBV12-3 or TRBV12-4 and TRBJ2-3, with D perhaps TRBD2 (5 bases). The sequencing input was peripheral blood. The source is a man in his sixties with acute or convalescent COVID-19. The CDR3 region has the DNA TGTGCCAGCAGTTTTACTAGTGCAGATACGCAGTATTTT. Amino acids: CASSFTSADTQYF.